A single sample is the source of the 25 T cell receptor beta chains below, sequenced in a study of T cell responses to AZD1222 COVID-19 vaccine. Assay: immunoSEQ multiplex PCR; the TCRdb copy retains only in-frame clones and omits some. The sample carries some 90,000 clones, approximately 88% recorded once. The source was peripheral blood, collected on day 0 of AZD1222 vaccination. These receptors all stem from an adult in good health.

The gene calls are TRBV7-8 and TRBJ2-7; 10 bases map to TRBD2. The CDR3 has 16 residues. Losses at the gene ends were 1 base for V and 4 bases for J; bases not matched to a gene: 7. Germline V gene sequence: CDR1 SGHVS, CDR2 FQNEAQ. DNA of the CDR3: TGTGCCAGCAGCTTAGGGCTAGCGGGAGTCGTTTACGAGCAGTACTTC. Its protein is CASSLGLAGVVYEQYF.

This clone was counted between two and nine times. The chain has TRBV19 and TRBJ1-1; D remains unclear. Germline V gene sequence: CDR1 LNHDA, CDR2 SQIVND (reference sequence). The CDR3 contains 12 residues. The V end lost 8 bases, the J end lost 1 base, and 8 bases lay between the germline ends. This CDR3 is CASDDRNTEAFF. The DNA for the CDR3 is TGTGCCAGTGACGACCGGAACACTGAAGCTTTCTTT.

This chain connects TRBV18 to TRBJ2-2, with D possibly being TRBD1 (5 bases). V gave up 2 bases and J gave up 0 bases, with 7 bases separating them. Germline lookup yields CDR1 KGHSH and CDR2 LQKENI. The CDR3 is 15 residues long. The chain's CDR3 is CASSPRGSNTGELFF. CDR3 sequence (DNA): TGTGCCAGCTCACCAAGGGGCTCGAACACCGGGGAGCTGTTTTTT.

The chain joins TRBV25-1 to TRBJ2-7; D may correspond to TRBD1 or TRBD2 (7 bases each). Germline lookup yields CDR1 MGHDK and CDR2 SYGVNS. The germline V and J ends were trimmed by 8 bases and 5 bases, with 16 bases remaining between them. The CDR3 covers 13 residues. As DNA, the CDR3 is TGTGCCAGCCGTCAGGGGGGGGCGAACGAGCAGTACTTC. Translation: CASRQGGANEQYF.

The CDR3 DNA follows: TGTGCCAGCAGCCATAGAGACCACGACAGAGAGTGGAACACTGAAGCTTTCTTT. Translating gives CASSHRDHDREWNTEAFF. J is TRBJ1-1 and V is TRBV7-9; maybe TRBD1 (5 bases). The V gene's germline CDR1 is SEHNR and CDR2 FQNEAQ (reference sequence). Trimming took off 5 bases at V and 1 base at J, with 23 bases between the two ends. The CDR3 spans 18 residues.

The V gene is TRBV7-3, the J gene TRBJ1-2, with D perhaps TRBD1 (6 bases). CDR1 SGHTA and CDR2 FQGTGA come from the germline V gene. Trimming took 5 bases from V and 8 from J, leaving 15 bases between them. CDR3 size: 13 residues. The CDR3 DNA sequence: TGTGCCAGCAGCCTCTCGGGGGCCCGGGGCTACACCTTC. Residues: CASSLSGARGYTF. The full variable domain, its missing parts supplied by reference TRBV7-3 and TRBJ1-2, is GAGVSQTPSNKVTEKGKYVELRCDPISGHTALYWYRQSLGQGPEFLIYFQGTGAADDSGLPNDRFFAVRPEGSVSTLKIQRTERGDSAVYLCASSLSGARGYTFGSGTRLTVV.

The chain couples TRBV24-1 to TRBJ1-2; D unclear. CDR3 length equals 11 residues. V was pared by 5 bases and J by 8 bases, with 8 bases between. Germline V gives CDR1 KGHDR, CDR2 SFDVKD. CDR3 amino acids: CATSGADGYTF. The CDR3 nucleotides are TGTGCCACCAGTGGGGCAGACGGCTACACCTTC.

The chain couples TRBV10-1 to TRBJ2-2; TRBD1 agrees at 11 bases. Germline V lookup: CDR1 WNHNN, CDR2 SYGVQD (reference sequence). CDR3 length equals 15 residues. J gave up 6 bases and V 6 bases, and 6 bases lay outside the gene matches. CDR3 in DNA: TGCGCCAGCAGCAGGACAGGGGGCCGAGCCGGGGAGCTGTTTTTT. This translates into CASSRTGGRAGELFF.

CDR3 in amino acids: CASSLRETSGRLEQYF. CDR3 DNA: TGTGCCAGCAGCTTAAGGGAGACTAGCGGGAGGTTAGAGCAGTACTTC. The chain has TRBV7-9 and TRBJ2-7, with 13 bases that match TRBD2. Germline CDR1 reads SEHNR; CDR2 reads FQNEAQ (reference sequence). The CDR3 loop spans 16 amino acids. The trim removed 2 bases at V and 7 bases at J, leaving 8 bases unmatched.

The sample holds a few counts of this clone. This sequence joins TRBV20-1 and TRBJ2-3; 9 nucleotides align to TRBD2. Trimming cost V 3 bases and J 9 bases; bases outside gene matches: 10. This CDR3 region has 14 residues. Germline V lookup: CDR1 DFQATT, CDR2 SNEGSKA (reference sequence). This chain's CDR3 is CSASLREGHDTQYF. The CDR3 region has the DNA TGCAGTGCTAGTCTGCGGGAGGGCCATGACACGCAGTATTTT.

The genes are TRBV19 and TRBJ2-2; 9 nucleotides agree with TRBD2. After removal of 3 bases from V and 4 bases from J, the junction contained 9 bases not matched to a gene. Germline lookup yields CDR1 LNHDA and CDR2 SQIVND (reference sequence). There are 17 residues in the CDR3. In DNA form, the CDR3 reads TGTGCCAGTAGTATTTACGGCGGGAGGGGTGTCACCGGGGAGCTGTTTTTT. This encodes CASSIYGGRGVTGELFF. Complete variable domain (other parts from reference TRBV19 and TRBJ2-2): DGGITQSPKYLFRKEGQNVTLSCEQNLNHDAMYWYRQDPGQGLRLIYYSQIVNDFQKGDIAEGYSVSREKKESFPLTVTSAQKNPTAFYLCASSIYGGRGVTGELFFGEGSRLTVL.

CDR3 coding DNA: TGTGCCAGCATGAGGGGCGGCACTGAAGCTTTCTTT. It yields the protein CASMRGGTEAFF. The chain couples TRBV6-5 to TRBJ1-1; weak D call: TRBD1 (5 bases). The CDR3 runs 12 residues. Trimming took off 7 bases at V and 4 bases at J, with 10 bases between the two ends. Germline V gene sequence: CDR1 MNHEY, CDR2 SVGAGI.

The chain couples TRBV9 to TRBJ2-7, with D perhaps matching TRBD2 (7 bases). The V gene's germline CDR1 is SGDLS and CDR2 YYNGEE. The CDR3 length is 16 residues. V lost 4 bases and J lost 3, with 20 bases in between. The CDR3 nucleotides read TGTGCCAGCAGCTCTAGTCAGGTGGGGGGGCTCTACGAGCAGTACTTC. Its translation: CASSSSQVGGLYEQYF.

This clone has just one count. V is TRBV11-2 and J is TRBJ2-2; D might be TRBD1 or TRBD2, each matching 6 bases. Trimming shortened V by 0 bases and J by 5 bases, and 13 bases separated the two germline ends. The CDR3 contains 16 residues. CDR1 is SGHAT and CDR2 is FQNNGV in the germline V gene. The CDR3: CASSLEGGRGTGELFF. The CDR3 DNA is TGTGCCAGCAGCTTAGAAGGGGGGAGAGGGACCGGGGAGCTGTTTTTT. The full variable domain, rest sourced from reference TRBV11-2 and TRBJ2-2, is EAGVAQSPRYKIIEKRQSVAFWCNPISGHATLYWYQQILGQGPKLLIQFQNNGVVDDSQLPKDRFSAERLKGVDSTLKIQPAKLEDSAVYLCASSLEGGRGTGELFFGEGSRLTVL.

The chain combines TRBV29-1 with TRBJ2-2; D not resolved. The V gene lost 3 bases and the J gene lost 2 bases, with 4 bases spanning the gap. The CDR3 has 12 amino acids. Germline CDR1 SQVTM, CDR2 ANQGSEA. Written as DNA, the CDR3 is TGCAGCGTTGACAGTAACACCGGGGAGCTGTTTTTT. It is translated as CSVDSNTGELFF.

This sequence joins TRBV6-5 and TRBJ1-2, with TRBD1 matching 9 bases. Germline V gives CDR1 MNHEY, CDR2 SVGAGI. V dropped 6 bases and J dropped 4; count of bases not matched to a gene: 9. The CDR3 covers 15 residues. The CDR3 nucleotides are TGTGCCAGCAGCCCCAGGACAGGGGTCTTCTATGGCTACACCTTC. It is translated as CASSPRTGVFYGYTF.

The CDR3 loop is CASSEYQGTNQPQHF. CDR3 nucleotides: TGTGCCAGTAGTGAATATCAGGGAACCAATCAGCCCCAGCATTTT. V and J are TRBV19 and TRBJ1-5; TRBD1 might be the D (5 bases). The CDR3 length is 15 residues. Trimming removed 5 bases at V and 3 bases at J, with 14 bases between. Germline CDR1 is LNHDA and CDR2 is SQIVND (reference sequence). Together with reference TRBV19 and TRBJ1-5, the CDR3 gives the full variable domain: DGGITQSPKYLFRKEGQNVTLSCEQNLNHDAMYWYRQDPGQGLRLIYYSQIVNDFQKGDIAEGYSVSREKKESFPLTVTSAQKNPTAFYLCASSEYQGTNQPQHFGDGTRLSIL.

This rearrangement joins TRBV2 to TRBJ2-5; D call uncertain. Germline CDR1 is SNHLY and CDR2 is FYNNEI. Trimming removed 4 bases from V and 5 bases from J, with 11 bases in between. CDR3 length equals 13 residues. The CDR3: CASSAEVWETQYF. In DNA form, the CDR3 reads TGTGCCAGCAGTGCTGAGGTGTGGGAGACCCAGTACTTC.

The gene calls are TRBV10-2 and TRBJ2-1, with 11 bases lining up with TRBD2. The CDR3 covers 15 residues. Germline CDR1 and CDR2: WSHSY and SAAADI. The V gene end was trimmed by 3 bases and the J gene end by 10 bases; junction bases not matched to a gene: 8. This CDR3 reads CASSDILAGDWEQFF. The CDR3 DNA reads as TGCGCCAGCAGTGATATACTAGCGGGAGATTGGGAGCAGTTCTTC.

The V gene is TRBV7-6, the J gene TRBJ2-1, with unresolved D. Germline CDR1 is SGHVS and CDR2 is FNYEAQ. Trimming cost V 4 bases and J 4 bases, with 11 bases left between them. The CDR3 covers 14 residues. CDR3 bases: TGTGCCAGCAGCTCCAGTGGTGGTTACAATGAGCAGTTCTTC. Translation gives CASSSSGGYNEQFF.

This chain connects TRBV12-1 to TRBJ2-1. TRBV12-1 represents a pseudogene. CDR3 length: 14 residues. CDR3 nucleotide sequence: TGTGCCAGCAGCTATCCGGGACCCTACAATGAGCAGTTCTTC. Translating gives CASSYPGPYNEQFF.

This clone was observed a single time. This chain links TRBV7-6 with TRBJ2-1, with TRBD2 identical over 10 bases. With 5 bases clipped from V and 9 bases from J, the junction kept 22 bases outside the gene matches. This CDR3 comprises 19 residues. CDR1 and CDR2 from the germline V gene are SGHVS and FNYEAQ. Here the CDR3 reads CASSLEVSGRGGAIREQFF. In DNA, the CDR3 is TGTGCCAGCAGCCTCGAGGTCAGCGGGAGGGGAGGGGCTATACGTGAGCAGTTCTTC.

V gene TRBV20-1 combines with J gene TRBJ2-2; D call uncertain. The CDR3 loop spans 14 amino acids. V was pared by 3 bases and J by 3 bases, with 11 bases between. The germline V gene has CDR1 DFQATT and CDR2 SNEGSKA (reference sequence). In DNA form, the CDR3 reads TGCAGTGCTAGTTGGGGTCGCGACACCGGGGAGCTGTTTTTT. Its protein is CSASWGRDTGELFF.

V and J are TRBV19 and TRBJ2-7; 8 bases are a match to TRBD1. Germline V gene sequence: CDR1 LNHDA, CDR2 SQIVND (reference sequence). J gave up 3 bases and V 4 bases, and 5 bases lay outside the gene matches. The length of the CDR3 is 14 residues. CDR3 sequence (DNA): TGTGCCAGTAGTAGGGGACAGGAAAGCTACGAGCAGTACTTC. The encoded protein is CASSRGQESYEQYF.

The chain uses TRBV7-9 and TRBJ1-1, with D perhaps matching TRBD1 (6 bases). Germline V gene data show CDR1 as SEHNR and CDR2 as FQNEAQ (reference sequence). Trimming left V 5 bases short and J 7 bases short, with 20 bases between. The CDR3 is 15 residues long. The CDR3 sequence: CASSPPKGQNFEAFF. The CDR3 DNA is TGTGCCAGCAGCCCCCCGAAAGGACAGAACTTTGAAGCTTTCTTT.